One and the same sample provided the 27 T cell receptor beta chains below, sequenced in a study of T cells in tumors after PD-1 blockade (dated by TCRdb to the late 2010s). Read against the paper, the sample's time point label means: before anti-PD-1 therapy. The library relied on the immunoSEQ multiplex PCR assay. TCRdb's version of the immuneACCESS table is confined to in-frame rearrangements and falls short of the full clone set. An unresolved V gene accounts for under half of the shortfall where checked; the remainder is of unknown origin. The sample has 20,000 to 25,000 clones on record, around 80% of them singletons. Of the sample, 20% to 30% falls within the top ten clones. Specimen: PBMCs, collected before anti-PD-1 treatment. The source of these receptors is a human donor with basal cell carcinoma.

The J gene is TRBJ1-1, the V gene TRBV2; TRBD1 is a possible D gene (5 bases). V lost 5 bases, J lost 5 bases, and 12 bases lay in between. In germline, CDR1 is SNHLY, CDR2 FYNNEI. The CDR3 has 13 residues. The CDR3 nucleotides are TGTGCCAGCAGTCTCAGTCGGGGGACTGAAGCTTTCTTT. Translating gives CASSLSRGTEAFF.

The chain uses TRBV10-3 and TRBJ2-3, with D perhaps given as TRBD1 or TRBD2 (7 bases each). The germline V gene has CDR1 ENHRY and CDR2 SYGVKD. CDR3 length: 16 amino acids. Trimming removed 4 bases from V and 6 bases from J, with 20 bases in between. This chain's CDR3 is CAISGSTSRGSDTQYF. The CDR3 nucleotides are TGTGCCATCAGTGGCTCGACTAGCAGGGGGTCGGATACGCAGTATTTT.

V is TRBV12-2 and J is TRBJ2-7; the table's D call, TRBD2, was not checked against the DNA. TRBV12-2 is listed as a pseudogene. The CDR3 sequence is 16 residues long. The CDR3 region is CASRPGRTGGRYEQYF. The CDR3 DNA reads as TGTGCAAGTCGCCCCGGACGGACGGGGGGGCGGTACGAGCAGTACTTC.

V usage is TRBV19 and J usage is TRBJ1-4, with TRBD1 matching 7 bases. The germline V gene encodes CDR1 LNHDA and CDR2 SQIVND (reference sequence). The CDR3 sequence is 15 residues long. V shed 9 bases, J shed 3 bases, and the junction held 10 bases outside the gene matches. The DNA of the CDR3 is TGTGCCAGCGAAGGGACAGCGGGGGCTAATGAAAAACTGTTTTTT. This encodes CASEGTAGANEKLFF.

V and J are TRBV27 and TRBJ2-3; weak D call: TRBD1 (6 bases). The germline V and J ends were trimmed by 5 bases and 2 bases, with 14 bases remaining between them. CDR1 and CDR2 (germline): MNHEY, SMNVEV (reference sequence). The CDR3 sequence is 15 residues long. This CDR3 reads CASSPQTGFTDTQYF. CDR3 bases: TGTGCCAGCAGTCCCCAGACAGGCTTCACAGATACGCAGTATTTT.

The CDR3 DNA follows: TGTGCCAGCAGTGAAACTAGCGGGGACTACAATGAGCAGTTCTTC. This codes for CASSETSGDYNEQFF. This chain uses TRBV6-4 with TRBJ2-1; TRBD2 matches at 10 bases. Germline CDR1 reads MRHNA; CDR2 reads SNTAGT. This CDR3 region has 15 residues. Trimming cost V 3 bases and J 3 bases; bases outside gene matches: 2.

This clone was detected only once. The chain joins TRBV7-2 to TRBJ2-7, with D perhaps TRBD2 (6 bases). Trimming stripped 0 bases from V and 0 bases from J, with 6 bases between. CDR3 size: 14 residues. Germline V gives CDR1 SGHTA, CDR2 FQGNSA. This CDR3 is CASSLAGGSYEQYF. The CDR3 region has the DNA TGTGCCAGCAGCTTAGCCGGGGGCTCCTACGAGCAGTACTTC.

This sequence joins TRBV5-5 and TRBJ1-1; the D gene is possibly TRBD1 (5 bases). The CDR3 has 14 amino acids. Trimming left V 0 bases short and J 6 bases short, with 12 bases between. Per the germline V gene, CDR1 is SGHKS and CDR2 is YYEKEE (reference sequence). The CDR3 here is CASSLVGDLAEAFF. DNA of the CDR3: TGTGCCAGCAGCTTGGTGGGGGATTTGGCTGAAGCTTTCTTT.

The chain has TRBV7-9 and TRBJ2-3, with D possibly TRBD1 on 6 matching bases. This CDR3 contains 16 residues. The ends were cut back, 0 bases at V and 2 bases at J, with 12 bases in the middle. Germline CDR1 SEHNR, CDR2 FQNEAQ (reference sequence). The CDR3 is CASSLAGAAYTDTQYF. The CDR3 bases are TGTGCCAGCAGCTTAGCGGGGGCGGCCTACACAGATACGCAGTATTTT.

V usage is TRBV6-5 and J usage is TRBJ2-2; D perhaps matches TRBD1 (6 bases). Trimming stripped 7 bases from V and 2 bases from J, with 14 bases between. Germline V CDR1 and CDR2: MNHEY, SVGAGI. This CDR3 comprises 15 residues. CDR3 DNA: TGTGCCAGCAAGCACCGGGACACCAACACCGGGGAGCTGTTTTTT. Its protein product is CASKHRDTNTGELFF.

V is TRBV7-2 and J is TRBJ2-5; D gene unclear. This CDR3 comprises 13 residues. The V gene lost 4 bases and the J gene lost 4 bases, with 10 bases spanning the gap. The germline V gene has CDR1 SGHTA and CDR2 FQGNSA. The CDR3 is CASSSEDGETQYF. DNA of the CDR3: TGTGCCAGCAGCTCTGAGGACGGAGAGACCCAGTACTTC.

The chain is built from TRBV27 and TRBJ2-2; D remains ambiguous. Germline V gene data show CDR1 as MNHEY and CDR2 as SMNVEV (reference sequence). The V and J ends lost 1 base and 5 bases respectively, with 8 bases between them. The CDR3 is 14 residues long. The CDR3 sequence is CASSLLAGTGELFF. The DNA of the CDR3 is TGTGCCAGCAGTTTATTGGCCGGAACCGGGGAGCTGTTTTTT.

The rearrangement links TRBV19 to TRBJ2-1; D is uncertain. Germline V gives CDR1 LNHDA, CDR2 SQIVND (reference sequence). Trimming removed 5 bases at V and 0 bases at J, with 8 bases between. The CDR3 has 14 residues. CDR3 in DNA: TGTGCCAGTAGTGGCGCGAGCTCCTACAATGAGCAGTTCTTC. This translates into CASSGASSYNEQFF.

The CDR3 DNA reads TGTGCCAGCTCCCAAGGGACGGGGAATTCACCCCTCCACTTT. Its protein is CASSQGTGNSPLHF. The rearrangement links TRBV18 to TRBJ1-6; D might be TRBD1 (5 bases). The germline gives CDR1 KGHSH, CDR2 LQKENI. The CDR3 is 14 amino acids. V lost 6 bases and J lost 7, with 13 bases in between.

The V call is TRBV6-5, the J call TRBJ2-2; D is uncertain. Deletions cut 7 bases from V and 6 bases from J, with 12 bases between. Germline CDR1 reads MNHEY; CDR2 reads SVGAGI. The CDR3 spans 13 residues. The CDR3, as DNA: TGTGCCAGCATGGGCCTCGTACCCGGGGAGCTGTTTTTT. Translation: CASMGLVPGELFF.

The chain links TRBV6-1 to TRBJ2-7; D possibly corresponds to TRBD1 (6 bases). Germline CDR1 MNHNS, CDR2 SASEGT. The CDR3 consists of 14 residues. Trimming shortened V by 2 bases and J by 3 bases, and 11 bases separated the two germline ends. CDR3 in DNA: TGTGCCAGCAGTGAAATACAGGGAAACTACGAGCAGTACTTC. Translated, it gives CASSEIQGNYEQYF.

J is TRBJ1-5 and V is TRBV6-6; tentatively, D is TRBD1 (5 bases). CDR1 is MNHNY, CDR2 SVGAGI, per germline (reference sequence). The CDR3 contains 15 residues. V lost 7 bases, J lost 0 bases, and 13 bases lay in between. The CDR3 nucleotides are TGTGCCAGCACAAACGGGGGTTCTAGCAATCAGCCCCAGCATTTT. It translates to CASTNGGSSNQPQHF.

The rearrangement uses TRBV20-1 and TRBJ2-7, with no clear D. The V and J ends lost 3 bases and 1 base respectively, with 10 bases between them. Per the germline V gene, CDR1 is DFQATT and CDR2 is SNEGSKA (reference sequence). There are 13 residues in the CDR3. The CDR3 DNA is TGCAGTGCTAGTTATTCAGATTCCTACGAGCAGTACTTC. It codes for CSASYSDSYEQYF.

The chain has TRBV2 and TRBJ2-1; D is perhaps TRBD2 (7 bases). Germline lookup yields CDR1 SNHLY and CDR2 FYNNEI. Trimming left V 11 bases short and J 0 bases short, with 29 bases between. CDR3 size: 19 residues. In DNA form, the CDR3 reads TGTGCCCCCAGTGAAGGGGGGGCGCGGGCGGGGAGCTCCTACAATGAGCAGTTCTTC. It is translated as CAPSEGGARAGSSYNEQFF.

CDR3 sequence (DNA): TGTGCCAGCAGCCAAGAGCGGGTTAGGAGTACGCAGTATTTT. Amino acid sequence: CASSQERVRSTQYF. This chain uses TRBV3-1 (or the pseudogene TRBV3-2) with TRBJ2-3, with D perhaps TRBD2 (5 bases). Looked up from germline, CDR1 is LGHDT and CDR2 is YNNKEL (reference sequence). The CDR3 covers 14 residues. The V gene lost 0 bases and the J gene lost 8 bases, with 12 bases spanning the gap.

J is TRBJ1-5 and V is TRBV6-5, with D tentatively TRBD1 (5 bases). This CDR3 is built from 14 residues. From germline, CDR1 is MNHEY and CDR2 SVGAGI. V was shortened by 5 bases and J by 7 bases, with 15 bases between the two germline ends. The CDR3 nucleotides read TGTGCCAGCAGTCCGCAGGGTCCCGGGCAGCCCCAGCATTTT. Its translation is CASSPQGPGQPQHF.

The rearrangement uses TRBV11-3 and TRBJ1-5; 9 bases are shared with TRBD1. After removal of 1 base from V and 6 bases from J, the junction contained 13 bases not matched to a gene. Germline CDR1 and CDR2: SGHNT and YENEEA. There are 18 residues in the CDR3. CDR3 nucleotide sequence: TGTGCCAGCAGCTTAGGTTGTGGGACAGGGTTGGGATGTCAGCCCCAGCATTTT. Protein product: CASSLGCGTGLGCQPQHF.

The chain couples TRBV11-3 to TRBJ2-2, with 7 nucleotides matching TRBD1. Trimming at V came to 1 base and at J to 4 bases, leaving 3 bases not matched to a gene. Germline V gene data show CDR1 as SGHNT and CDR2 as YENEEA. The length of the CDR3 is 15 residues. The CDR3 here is CASSLGDRATGELFF. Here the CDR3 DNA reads TGTGCCAGCAGCTTAGGAGACAGGGCCACCGGGGAGCTGTTTTTT. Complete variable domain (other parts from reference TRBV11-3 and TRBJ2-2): EAGVVQSPRYKIIEKKQPVAFWCNPISGHNTLYWYLQNLGQGPELLIRYENEEAVDDSQLPKDRFSAERLKGVDSTLKIQPAELGDSAVYLCASSLGDRATGELFFGEGSRLTVL.

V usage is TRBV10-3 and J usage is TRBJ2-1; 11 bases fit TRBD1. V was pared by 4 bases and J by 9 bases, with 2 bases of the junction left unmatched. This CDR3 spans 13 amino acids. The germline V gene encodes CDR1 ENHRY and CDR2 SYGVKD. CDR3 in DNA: TGTGCCATCAGTGGGACAGGGGGCAGTGAGCAGTTCTTC. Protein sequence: CAISGTGGSEQFF.

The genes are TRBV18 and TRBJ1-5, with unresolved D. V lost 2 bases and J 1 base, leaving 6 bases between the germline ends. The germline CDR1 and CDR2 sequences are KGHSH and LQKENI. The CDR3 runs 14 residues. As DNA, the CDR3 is TGTGCCAGCTCACCAGCGGGGAGCAATCAGCCCCAGCATTTT. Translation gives CASSPAGSNQPQHF.

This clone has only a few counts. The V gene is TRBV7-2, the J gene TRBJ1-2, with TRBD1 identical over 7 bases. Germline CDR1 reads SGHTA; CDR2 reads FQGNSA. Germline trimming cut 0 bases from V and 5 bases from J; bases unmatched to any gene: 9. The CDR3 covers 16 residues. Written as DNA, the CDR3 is TGTGCCAGCAGCTTAGCAGGGGGCTGGTCCCCGTATGGCTACACCTTC. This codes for CASSLAGGWSPYGYTF.

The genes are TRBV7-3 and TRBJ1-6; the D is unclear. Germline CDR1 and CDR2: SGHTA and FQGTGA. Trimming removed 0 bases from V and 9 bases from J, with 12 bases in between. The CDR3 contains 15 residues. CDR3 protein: CASSLTAQGSSPLHF. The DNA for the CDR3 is TGTGCCAGCAGCTTAACTGCCCAAGGGAGTTCACCCCTCCACTTT. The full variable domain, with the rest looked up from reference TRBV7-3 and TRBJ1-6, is GAGVSQTPSNKVTEKGKYVELRCDPISGHTALYWYRQSLGQGPEFLIYFQGTGAADDSGLPNDRFFAVRPEGSVSTLKIQRTERGDSAVYLCASSLTAQGSSPLHFGNGTRLTVT.